These 23 T cell receptor beta chains were all obtained from the same sample, sequenced in a study of shared clonotypes between healthy human individuals. The table came from immunoSEQ multiplex PCR; TCRdb's copy has only in-frame clones and leaves some out. Here the sample spans roughly 490,000 clones, 60% to 85% being singletons. Sequencing input: PBMCs. These receptors were taken from a woman aged 40-49 years in good health. Some clones in this sample may be carry-over from other donors' samples.

The rearrangement joins TRBV21-1 to TRBJ1-2. TRBV21-1 corresponds to a pseudogene. The CDR3 length is 15 residues. CDR3 loop: CASSPVRHRNYGYTF. The CDR3 DNA is TGTGCCAGCAGCCCCGTACGGCACCGAAACTATGGCTACACCTTC.

The rearrangement links TRBV6-1 to TRBJ1-1; D is ambiguous. The germline CDR1 and CDR2 sequences are MNHNS and SASEGT. Trimming took off 1 base at V and 4 bases at J, with 10 bases between the two ends. The CDR3 spans 14 residues. The CDR3 sequence is CASSEGTALTEAFF. CDR3 in DNA: TGTGCCAGCAGTGAAGGCACAGCCCTCACTGAAGCTTTCTTT.

The sample holds many counts of this clone. This same CDR3 is encoded by further DNA sequences in the sample. This chain joins TRBV7-9 and TRBJ1-4; D is ambiguous. Germline V gene data show CDR1 as SEHNR and CDR2 as FQNEAQ (reference sequence). This CDR3 has 14 residues. Trimming stripped 5 bases from V and 7 bases from J, with 14 bases between. The CDR3 loop reads CASSPSGRPEKLFF. The DNA of the CDR3 is TGTGCCAGCAGCCCCTCGGGCAGGCCTGAAAAACTGTTTTTT.

The rearrangement uses TRBV6-1 and TRBJ2-5; D possibly corresponds to TRBD1 (6 bases). Trimming removed 4 bases from V and 4 bases from J, with 16 bases in between. The CDR3 totals 15 residues. Per the germline V gene, CDR1 is MNHNS and CDR2 is SASEGT. The DNA for the CDR3 is TGTGCCAGCAGTGGGGAAAGGGGGAGAATAGAGACCCAGTACTTC. Its protein is CASSGERGRIETQYF.

This chain uses TRBV30 with TRBJ2-3; D is unresolved. Trimming stripped 0 bases from V and 6 bases from J, with 10 bases between. This CDR3 has 13 residues. Per the germline V gene, CDR1 is GTSNPN and CDR2 is SVGIG (reference sequence). For the CDR3, the DNA is TGTGCCTGGAGTGTAGGGCTGGAGGATACGCAGTATTTT. Translating it yields CAWSVGLEDTQYF. The variable domain in full, with the rest retrieved from reference TRBV30 and TRBJ2-3, is SQTIHQWPATLVQPVGSPLSLECTVEGTSNPNLYWYRQAAGRGLQLLFYSVGIGQISSEVPQNLSASRPQDRQFILSSKKLLLSDSGFYLCAWSVGLEDTQYFGPGTRLTVL.

The chain couples TRBV7-9 to TRBJ2-7; D is perhaps TRBD1 (6 bases). The V end lost 1 base, the J end lost 2 bases, and 15 bases lay between the germline ends. CDR3 size: 16 residues. CDR1 is SEHNR and CDR2 is FQNEAQ in the germline V gene (reference sequence). The CDR3 reads CASSLGSGVNTYEQYF. The CDR3 nucleotides are TGTGCCAGCAGCTTAGGATCAGGGGTTAACACCTACGAGCAGTACTTC.

Concerning this clone itself: This CDR3 is also generated by other DNA sequences in the sample. The chain combines TRBV9 with TRBJ2-1; D remains ambiguous. In germline, CDR1 is SGDLS, CDR2 YYNGEE. V gave up 0 bases and J gave up 9 bases, with 4 bases separating them. This CDR3 comprises 11 residues. The CDR3 region has the DNA TGTGCCAGCAGCGTAGGGAGTGAGCAGTTCTTC. Translating it yields CASSVGSEQFF. Drawing the rest from reference TRBV9 and TRBJ2-1, the complete variable domain is DSGVTQTPKHLITATGQRVTLRCSPRSGDLSVYWYQQSLDQGLQFLIQYYNGEERAKGNILERFSAQQFPDLHSELNLSSLELGDSALYFCASSVGSEQFFGPGTRLTVL.

The chain has TRBV30 and TRBJ1-1; D perhaps matches TRBD1 (5 bases). Germline V gene data show CDR1 as GTSNPN and CDR2 as SVGIG (reference sequence). This CDR3 spans 14 amino acids. V dropped 3 bases and J dropped 1 base, with 12 bases sitting between them. This CDR3 is CAWSPGRRNTEAFF. The CDR3 bases are TGTGCCTGGAGCCCGGGACGGAGGAACACTGAAGCTTTCTTT.

This chain joins TRBV7-2 and TRBJ2-3; 10 nucleotides agree with TRBD2. The CDR3 length is 15 residues. Germline CDR1 reads SGHTA; CDR2 reads FQGNSA. V lost 5 bases to trimming and J lost 2 bases; unmatched junction nucleotides: 4. The CDR3 loop reads CASSITSGNTDTQYF. The CDR3 region has the DNA TGTGCCAGCAGCATCACTAGCGGGAACACAGATACGCAGTATTTT.

Comments on this clone: An end of the junction does not agree with germline; a read error may underlie this. The chain is built from TRBV18 and TRBJ2-7, with D possibly TRBD2 on 6 matching bases. There are 16 residues in the CDR3. Per germline, CDR1 KGHSH and CDR2 LQKENI. DNA for the CDR3: TGTGCCAGCGCACCCACCCACGGGACTTCCTCCTACGAGCAGTACTTC. Protein product: CASAPTHGTSSYEQYF.

Concerning this clone: A read error is possible here, since a much larger clone lies one base away. This chain links TRBV6-1 with TRBJ1-1, with D tentatively TRBD1 (5 bases). This CDR3 spans 14 amino acids. Trimming left V 7 bases short and J 1 base short, with 13 bases between. Germline loops: CDR1 MNHNS, CDR2 SASEGT. For the CDR3, the DNA is TGTGCCAGCACCCGAGCACAGGAGAACACTGAAGCTTTCTTT. This codes for CASTRAQENTEAFF.

The chain has TRBV7-9 and TRBJ2-5; weak D call: TRBD2 (6 bases). The DNA end is more similar to TRBJ2-7, so the J call may be wrong. Germline V gene sequence: CDR1 SEHNR, CDR2 FQNEAQ (reference sequence). The CDR3 runs to 13 residues. The CDR3 sequence: CASSLSGGYEQYF. DNA of the CDR3: TGTGCCAGCAGCTTATCCGGGGGCTACGAGCAGTACTTC.

In this sample, this clone turned up once. The rearrangement links TRBV5-6 to TRBJ2-7; tentatively, D is TRBD2 (6 bases). This CDR3 comprises 15 residues. The V end lost 4 bases, the J end lost 5 bases, and 19 bases lay between the germline ends. The germline V gene has CDR1 SGHDT and CDR2 YYEEEE. The CDR3 here is CASSTPGLSSHEQYF. For the CDR3, the DNA is TGTGCCAGCAGCACACCGGGACTCAGCAGTCACGAGCAGTACTTC.

This clone was counted between two and nine times. This sample includes further DNA sequences coding for the same CDR3. This chain links TRBV18 with TRBJ1-2; D gene uncertain. The germline gives CDR1 KGHSH, CDR2 LQKENI. The CDR3 runs to 14 residues. V was trimmed by 2 bases and J by 3 bases, leaving 10 bases between them. The CDR3 bases are TGTGCCAGCTCACCAAATCCAGGCGACTATGGCTACACCTTC. It specifies CASSPNPGDYGYTF.

The V and J genes are TRBV29-1 and TRBJ1-2; 7 bases align to TRBD1. J was trimmed by 8 bases and V by 6 bases; bases with no gene match: 9. Germline-derived CDR1 and CDR2 are SQVTM and ANQGSEA. This CDR3 contains 12 residues. DNA for the CDR3: TGCAGCGTGGCTACAGGGGTGGACGGCTACACCTTC. Its translation: CSVATGVDGYTF.

The chain combines TRBV25-1 with TRBJ2-1; TRBD2 is a possible D gene (6 bases). V lost 11 bases and J 3 bases, leaving 17 bases between the germline ends. CDR1 MGHDK and CDR2 SYGVNS come from the germline V gene. This CDR3 has 14 residues. CDR3 loop: CAGGRENYYNEQFF. CDR3 nucleotides: TGTGCCGGCGGACGGGAGAACTACTACAATGAGCAGTTCTTC.

The rearrangement joins TRBV28 to TRBJ2-2; D ambiguous. V lost 8 bases, J lost 1 base, and 11 bases lay in between. The CDR3 has 14 amino acids. The germline gives CDR1 MDHEN, CDR2 SYDVKM. The CDR3 is CASGAVGNTGELFF. The CDR3 coding sequence is TGTGCCAGCGGTGCTGTGGGGAACACCGGGGAGCTGTTTTTT.

Of note for this clone: At the DNA level, this CDR3 is encoded by other sequences in the same sample as well. The V and J genes are TRBV5-1 and TRBJ1-4; 8 nucleotides align to TRBD1. Trimming cost V 0 bases and J 2 bases; bases outside gene matches: 0. CDR1 is SGHRS and CDR2 is YFSETQ in the germline V gene. CDR3 length: 15 residues. Written as DNA, the CDR3 is TGCGCCAGCAGCTTGGGACAGGGGACTAATGAAAAACTGTTTTTT. Protein: CASSLGQGTNEKLFF.

The rearrangement uses TRBV7-2 and TRBJ1-1, with 8 bases aligning to TRBD1. The CDR3 is 15 amino acids. Germline trimming cut 0 bases from V and 5 bases from J; bases unmatched to any gene: 5. Germline CDR1 is SGHTA and CDR2 is FQGNSA. The CDR3 loop reads CASSLAGQVHTEAFF. The CDR3 DNA sequence: TGTGCCAGCAGCTTAGCGGGACAGGTTCATACTGAAGCTTTCTTT.

Concerning this clone itself: A far larger clone lies a single base away; this is likely a read error. CDR3 protein: CSVNEDGGGNYGCTF. The CDR3 DNA follows: TGCAGCGTTAATGAGGACGGCGGGGGTAACTATGGCTGCACCTTC. The rearrangement joins TRBV29-1 to TRBJ1-2, with D tentatively TRBD1 (5 bases). Germline V gives CDR1 SQVTM, CDR2 ANQGSEA. There are 15 residues in the CDR3. Based on the CDR3 plus reference TRBV29-1 and TRBJ1-2, the full variable domain is SAVISQKPSRDICQRGTSLTIQCQVDSQVTMMFWYRQQPGQSLTLIATANQGSEATYESGFVIDKFPISRPNLTFSTLTVSNMSPEDSSIYLCSVNEDGGGNYGCTFGSGTRLTVV.

The rearrangement uses TRBV4-1 and TRBJ1-2; possible D gene TRBD1, 5 bases. Germline CDR1 and CDR2: MGHRA and YSYEKL. V was clipped by 0 bases and J by 4 bases, with 12 bases between them. This CDR3 spans 15 amino acids. CDR3 residues: CASSQDWQGIYGYTF. CDR3 sequence (DNA): TGCGCCAGCAGCCAAGATTGGCAGGGAATCTATGGCTACACCTTC.

Regarding this clone: This may be a read error: a much more frequent sequence differs by one nucleotide. DNA for the CDR3: TGTGCCATCAGTGAGTCCCGCTACGAGCAGTACTTC. Translation: CAISESRYEQYF. The V and J genes are TRBV10-3 and TRBJ2-7; unclear D gene. Trimming removed 0 bases from V and 3 bases from J, with 3 bases in between. Germline CDR1 and CDR2: ENHRY and SYGVKD. This CDR3 has 12 residues.

V gene TRBV15 combines with J gene TRBJ1-4; a weak D match, TRBD1 (5 bases). This CDR3 has 15 residues. With 0 bases removed from V and 4 bases from J, the gap between germline ends came to 9 bases. The germline CDR1 and CDR2 sequences are LNHNV and YYDKDF (reference sequence). The CDR3 loop reads CATSRDGDGNEKLFF. Written as DNA, the CDR3 is TGTGCCACCAGCAGAGATGGGGACGGTAATGAAAAACTGTTTTTT. Using reference TRBV15 and TRBJ1-4 for the parts outside the CDR3, the full variable domain is DAMVIQNPRYQVTQFGKPVTLSCSQTLNHNVMYWYQQKSSQAPKLLFHYYDKDFNNEADTPDNFQSRRPNTSFCFLDIRSPGLGDTAMYLCATSRDGDGNEKLFFGSGTQLSVL.